Listed below are T cell receptor beta chains from one sample, sequenced in a study of blood T cells in healthy people across ages. TCRdb fed the 5' RACE reads into MiXCR, producing one record per CDR3 protein. The table has some 900,000 distinct CDR3 sequences, about 44% seen once. The sequenced sample consisted of blood. Receptor source: a man aged 30-40 years in good health. Each CDR3 is given with its conserved first and last residue. D genes are given only for firm matches. Rows give clone size only sometimes, using once, few, many, or a class for an expanded clone.

D gene | J gene | clone size | V gene | CDR3 protein | CDR3 DNA
- | TRBJ2-7 | - | TRBV2 | CASSDQGGRGIYEQYF | TGTGCCAGCAGTGATCAGGGAGGACGGGGGATATACGAGCAGTACTTC
- | TRBJ1-4 | few | TRBV4-1 | CASSRTLVGLATNEKLFF | TGCGCCAGCAGCCGAACCCTCGTGGGGCTAGCGACTAATGAAAAACTGTTTTTT
- | TRBJ1-1 | few | TRBV12-3/TRBV12-4 | CASSLGGRAGAEAFF | TGTGCCAGCAGTTTAGGCGGCCGGGCGGGAGCTGAAGCTTTCTTT
- | TRBJ2-5 | - | TRBV20-1 | CSAHDPERDQETQYF | TGCAGTGCCCACGATCCGGAACGGGACCAAGAGACCCAGTACTTC
- | TRBJ2-4 | - | TRBV7-9 | CASSLGTPGEEQYF | TGTGCCAGCAGCTTGGGCACTCCTGGCGAAGAGCAGTACTTC
TRBD1 | TRBJ2-1 | - | TRBV7-2 | CASSVNRGLDEQFF | TGTGCCAGCAGCGTAAACAGGGGGCTCGATGAGCAGTTCTTC
- | TRBJ1-4 | - | TRBV30 | CAWAGDAEKLFF | TGTGCCTGGGCGGGGGACGCAGAAAAACTGTTTTTT
- | TRBJ2-1 | once | TRBV4-2 | CASSQDPKRVETQFF | TGTGCCAGCAGCCAAGATCCGAAGCGAGTAGAGACCCAGTTCTTC
- | TRBJ1-5 | - | TRBV2 | CASKVSGINQPQHF | TGTGCCAGCAAAGTTTCAGGGATCAATCAGCCCCAGCATTTT
TRBD1 | TRBJ2-2 | few | TRBV6-1 | CASSEQGAGGELFF | TGTGCCAGCAGTGAACAGGGGGCGGGCGGGGAGCTGTTTTTT
- | TRBJ1-2 | many | TRBV7-2 | CASSLGSRTREGYTF | TGTGCCAGCAGCTTAGGATCACGGACGCGTGAAGGCTACACCTTC
- | TRBJ2-1 | - | TRBV5-1 | CASSLPLDVYNEQFF | TGCGCCAGCAGTCTACCCTTGGACGTATACAATGAGCAGTTCTTC
- | TRBJ2-7 | few | TRBV3-1 | CASSQDLVSYEQYF | TGTGCCAGCAGCCAAGATCTGGTCTCCTACGAGCAGTACTTC
- | TRBJ2-1 | many | TRBV6-5 | CASSSRRDNEQFF | TGTGCCAGCAGTTCGAGGCGAGACAATGAGCAGTTCTTC
- | TRBJ2-7 | - | TRBV15 | CATSSWAESSYEQYF | TGTGCCACCAGCAGCTGGGCGGAAAGCTCCTACGAGCAGTACTTC
TRBD1 | TRBJ1-6 | many | TRBV27 | CASRPTDRGHSPLHF | TGTGCCAGCAGGCCCACGGACAGGGGTCATTCACCCCTCCACTTT